This T cell receptor beta chain was sequenced for a study of CD8 T cell repertoires and HIV-1 epitope variants. Across the study: Controls were a CMV, EBV and flu pool, Ebola AY9, and no peptide. Epitopes were three Gag families plus Nef HW9 and YT9. Equal numbers of autologous T cell-negative cells presented antigen to enriched T cells.

With regard to this clone: Its antigen is as yet unknown.

V lost 8 bases, J lost 8 bases, and 10 bases stayed unmatched. The CDR3 extends over 14 amino acids. Germline values: CDR1 LNHDA, CDR2 SQIVND (reference sequence). Profiled with immunoSEQ multiplex PCR; TCRdb holds only in-frame clones, not every one. The sample shows under 7,000 clones, 65% to 75% of them seen only once. The TCR comes from a male donor with HIV. V is TRBV19 and J is TRBJ2-1, with 9 bases matching TRBD2. The material sequenced was cultured CD8+ T cells derived from PBMCs. The CDR3 reads CASVSGSDFDEQFF. The CDR3 DNA reads TGTGCCAGTGTTAGCGGGAGTGACTTCGATGAGCAGTTCTTC.